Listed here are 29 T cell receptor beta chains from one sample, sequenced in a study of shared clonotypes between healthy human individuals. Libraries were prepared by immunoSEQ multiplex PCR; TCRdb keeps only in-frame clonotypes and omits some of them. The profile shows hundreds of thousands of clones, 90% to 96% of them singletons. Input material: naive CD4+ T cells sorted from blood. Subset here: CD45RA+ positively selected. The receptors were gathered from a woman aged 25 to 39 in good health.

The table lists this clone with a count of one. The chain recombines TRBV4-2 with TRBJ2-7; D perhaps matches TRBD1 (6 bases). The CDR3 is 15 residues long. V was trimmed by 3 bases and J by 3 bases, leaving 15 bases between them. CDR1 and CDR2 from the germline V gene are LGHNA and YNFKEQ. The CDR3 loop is CASSQTTDRHYEQYF. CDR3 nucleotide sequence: TGTGCCAGCAGCCAGACGACGGACAGACACTACGAGCAGTACTTC.

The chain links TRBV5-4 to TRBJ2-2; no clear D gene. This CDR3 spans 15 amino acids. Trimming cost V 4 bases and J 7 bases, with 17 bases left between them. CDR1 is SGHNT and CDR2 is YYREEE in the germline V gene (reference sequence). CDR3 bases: TGTGCCAGCAGCCAAAAAAAAGACGGGCGCGGGGAGCTGTTTTTT. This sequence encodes CASSQKKDGRGELFF.

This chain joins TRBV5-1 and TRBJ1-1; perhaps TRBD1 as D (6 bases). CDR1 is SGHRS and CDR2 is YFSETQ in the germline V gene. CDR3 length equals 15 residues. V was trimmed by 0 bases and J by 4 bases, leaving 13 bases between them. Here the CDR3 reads CASSLDRGAGTEAFF. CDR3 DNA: TGCGCCAGCAGCTTGGATCGGGGGGCGGGCACTGAAGCTTTCTTT.

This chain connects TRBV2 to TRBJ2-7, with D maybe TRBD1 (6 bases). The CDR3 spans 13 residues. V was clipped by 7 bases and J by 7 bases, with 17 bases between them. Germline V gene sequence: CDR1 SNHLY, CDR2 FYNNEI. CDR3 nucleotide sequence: TGTGCCAGCACCCGGGACATTACGGAGGAGCAGTACTTC. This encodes CASTRDITEEQYF.

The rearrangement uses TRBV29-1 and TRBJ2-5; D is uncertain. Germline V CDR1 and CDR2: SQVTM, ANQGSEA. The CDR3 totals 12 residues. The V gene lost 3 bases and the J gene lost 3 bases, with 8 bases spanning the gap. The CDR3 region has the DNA TGCAGCGTTGATGGTCAGGAAGAGACCCAGTACTTC. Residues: CSVDGQEETQYF. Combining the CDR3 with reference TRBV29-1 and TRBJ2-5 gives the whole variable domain SAVISQKPSRDICQRGTSLTIQCQVDSQVTMMFWYRQQPGQSLTLIATANQGSEATYESGFVIDKFPISRPNLTFSTLTVSNMSPEDSSIYLCSVDGQEETQYFGPGTRLLVL.

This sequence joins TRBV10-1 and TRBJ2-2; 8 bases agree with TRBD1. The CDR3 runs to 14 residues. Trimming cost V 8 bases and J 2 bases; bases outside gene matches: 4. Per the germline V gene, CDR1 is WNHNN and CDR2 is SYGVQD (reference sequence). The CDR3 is CASQDRGNTGELFF. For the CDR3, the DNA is TGCGCCAGCCAAGACAGGGGTAACACCGGGGAGCTGTTTTTT.

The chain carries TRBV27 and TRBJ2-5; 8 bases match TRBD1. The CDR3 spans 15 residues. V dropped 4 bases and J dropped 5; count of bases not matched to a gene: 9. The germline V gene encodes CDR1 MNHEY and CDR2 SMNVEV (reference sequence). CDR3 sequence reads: CASSSHQTGAETQYF. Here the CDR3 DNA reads TGTGCCAGCAGTTCCCACCAGACAGGGGCCGAGACCCAGTACTTC.

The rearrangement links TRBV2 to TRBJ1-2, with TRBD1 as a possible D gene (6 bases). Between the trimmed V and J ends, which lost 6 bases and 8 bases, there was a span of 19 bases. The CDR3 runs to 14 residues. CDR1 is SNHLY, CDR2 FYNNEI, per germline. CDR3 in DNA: TGTGCCAGCAGCCTAGGGGGGCTTCAGAGGGGCTACACCTTC. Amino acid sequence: CASSLGGLQRGYTF.

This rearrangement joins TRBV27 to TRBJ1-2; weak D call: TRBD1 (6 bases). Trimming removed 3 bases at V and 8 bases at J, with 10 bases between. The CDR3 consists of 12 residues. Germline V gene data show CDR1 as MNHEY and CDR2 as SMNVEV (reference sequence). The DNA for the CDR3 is TGTGCCAGCAGTTTTGCAGGGACAGGCTACACCTTC. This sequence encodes CASSFAGTGYTF.

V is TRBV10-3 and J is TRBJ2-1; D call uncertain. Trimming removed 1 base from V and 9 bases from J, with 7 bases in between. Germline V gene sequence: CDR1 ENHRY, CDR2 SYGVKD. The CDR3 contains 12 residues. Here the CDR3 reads CAISELTGEQFF. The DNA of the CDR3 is TGTGCCATCAGTGAGTTAACGGGTGAGCAGTTCTTC.

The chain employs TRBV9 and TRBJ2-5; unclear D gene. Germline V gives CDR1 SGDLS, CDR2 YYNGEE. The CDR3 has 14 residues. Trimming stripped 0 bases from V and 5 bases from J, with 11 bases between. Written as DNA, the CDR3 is TGTGCCAGCAGCGTAGGTGGAATCCCCGAGACCCAGTACTTC. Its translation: CASSVGGIPETQYF.

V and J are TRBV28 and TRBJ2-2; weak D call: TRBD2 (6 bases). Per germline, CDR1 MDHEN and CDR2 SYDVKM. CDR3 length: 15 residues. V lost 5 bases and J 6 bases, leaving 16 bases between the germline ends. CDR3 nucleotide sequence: TGTGCCAGCAGTGCCCCGTTCAGCGGGCCCGGGGAGCTGTTTTTT. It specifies CASSAPFSGPGELFF.

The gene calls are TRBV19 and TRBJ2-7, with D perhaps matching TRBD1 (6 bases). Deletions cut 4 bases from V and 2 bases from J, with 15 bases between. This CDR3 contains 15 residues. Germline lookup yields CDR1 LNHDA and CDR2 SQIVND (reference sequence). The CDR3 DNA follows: TGTGCCAGTAGTACCCAAGGGGGAATACCCTACGAGCAGTACTTC. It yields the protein CASSTQGGIPYEQYF.

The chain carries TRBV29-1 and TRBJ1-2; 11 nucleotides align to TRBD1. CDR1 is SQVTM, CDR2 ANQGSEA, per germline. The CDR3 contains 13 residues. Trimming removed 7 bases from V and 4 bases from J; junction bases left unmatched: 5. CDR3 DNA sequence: TGCAGCGCCTGGACAGGGGGCCGCTATGGCTACACCTTC. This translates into CSAWTGGRYGYTF.

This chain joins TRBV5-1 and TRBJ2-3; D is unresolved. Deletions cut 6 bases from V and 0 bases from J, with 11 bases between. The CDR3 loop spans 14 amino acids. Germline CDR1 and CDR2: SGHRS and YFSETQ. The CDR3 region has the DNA TGCGCCAGCAAAGGCAGAGCTAGCACAGATACGCAGTATTTT. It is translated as CASKGRASTDTQYF.

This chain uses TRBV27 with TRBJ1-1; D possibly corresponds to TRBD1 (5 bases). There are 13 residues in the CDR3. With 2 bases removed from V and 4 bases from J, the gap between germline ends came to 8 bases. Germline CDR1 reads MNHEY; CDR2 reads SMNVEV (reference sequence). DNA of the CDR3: TGTGCCAGCAGTTTACGGGGGGGCACTGAAGCTTTCTTT. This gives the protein CASSLRGGTEAFF.

The chain's CDR3 is CASSFDKFYYEQYF. The DNA for the CDR3 is TGCGCCAGCAGCTTCGACAAGTTCTACTACGAGCAGTACTTC. The chain uses TRBV5-1 and TRBJ2-7; D not certain. This CDR3 contains 14 residues. V lost 2 bases and J lost 3, with 12 bases in between. Germline V lookup: CDR1 SGHRS, CDR2 YFSETQ.

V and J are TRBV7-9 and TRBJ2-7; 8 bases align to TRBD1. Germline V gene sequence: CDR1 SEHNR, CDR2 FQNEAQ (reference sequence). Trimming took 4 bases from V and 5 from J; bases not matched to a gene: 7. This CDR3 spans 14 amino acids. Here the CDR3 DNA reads TGTGCCAGCAGCTCCCCGAGACAGGGGAACGAGCAGTACTTC. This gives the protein CASSSPRQGNEQYF.

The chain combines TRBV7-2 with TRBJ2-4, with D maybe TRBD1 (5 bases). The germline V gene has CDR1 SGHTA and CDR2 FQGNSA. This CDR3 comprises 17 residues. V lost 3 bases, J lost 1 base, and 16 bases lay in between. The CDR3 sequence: CASSFSTGHLAKNIQYF. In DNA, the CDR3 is TGTGCCAGCAGCTTTAGTACAGGCCATCTGGCCAAAAACATTCAGTACTTC. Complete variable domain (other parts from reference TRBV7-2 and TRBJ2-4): GAGVSQSPSNKVTEKGKDVELRCDPISGHTALYWYRQSLGQGLEFLIYFQGNSAPDKSGLPSDRFSAERTGGSVSTLTIQRTQQEDSAVYLCASSFSTGHLAKNIQYFGAGTRLSVL.

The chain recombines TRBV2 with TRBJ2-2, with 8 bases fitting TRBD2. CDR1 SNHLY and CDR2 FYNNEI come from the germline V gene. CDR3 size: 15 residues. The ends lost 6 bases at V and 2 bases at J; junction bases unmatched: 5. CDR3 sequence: CASRNIAGNTGELFF. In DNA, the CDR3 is TGTGCCAGCAGAAACATAGCGGGAAACACCGGGGAGCTGTTTTTT.

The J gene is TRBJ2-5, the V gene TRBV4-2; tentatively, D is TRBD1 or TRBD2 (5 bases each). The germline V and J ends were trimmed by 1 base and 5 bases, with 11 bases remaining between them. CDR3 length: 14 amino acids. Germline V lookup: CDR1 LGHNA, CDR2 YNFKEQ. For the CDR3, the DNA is TGTGCCAGCAGCCAAGTCGGGGCTGGTGAGACCCAGTACTTC. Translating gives CASSQVGAGETQYF.

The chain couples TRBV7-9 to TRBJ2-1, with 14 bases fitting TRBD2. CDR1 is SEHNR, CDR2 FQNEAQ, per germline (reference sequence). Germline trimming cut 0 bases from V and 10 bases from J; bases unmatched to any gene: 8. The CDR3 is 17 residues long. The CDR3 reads CASSLALTGLAGDEQFF. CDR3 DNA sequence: TGTGCCAGCAGCTTAGCGTTGACGGGACTAGCGGGAGACGAGCAGTTCTTC.

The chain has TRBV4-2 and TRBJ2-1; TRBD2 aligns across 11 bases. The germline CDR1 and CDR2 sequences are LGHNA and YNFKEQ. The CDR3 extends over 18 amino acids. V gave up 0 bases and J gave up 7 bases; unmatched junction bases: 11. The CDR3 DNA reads TGTGCCAGCAGCCAAGATCGAGATAGCGGGAGGGCCGGGAATGAGCAGTTCTTC. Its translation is CASSQDRDSGRAGNEQFF.

The CDR3 protein is CASSRGLDEKLFF. The CDR3 DNA reads TGTGCCAGCTCACGGGGGCTGGATGAAAAACTGTTTTTT. V usage is TRBV18 and J usage is TRBJ1-4; D possibly corresponds to TRBD1 (6 bases). Germline lookup yields CDR1 KGHSH and CDR2 LQKENI. The CDR3 has 13 amino acids. Trimming took 4 bases from V and 6 from J, leaving 9 bases between them.

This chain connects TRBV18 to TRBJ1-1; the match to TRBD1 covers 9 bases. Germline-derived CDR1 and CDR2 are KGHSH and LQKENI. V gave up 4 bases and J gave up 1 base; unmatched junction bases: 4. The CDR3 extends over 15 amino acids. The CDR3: CASSRLGQGNTEAFF. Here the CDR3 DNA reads TGTGCCAGCTCACGTCTGGGACAGGGGAACACTGAAGCTTTCTTT. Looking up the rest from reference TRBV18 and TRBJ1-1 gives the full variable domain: NAGVMQNPRHLVRRRGQEARLRCSPMKGHSHVYWYRQLPEEGLKFMVYLQKENIIDESGMPKERFSAEFPKEGPSILRIQQVVRGDSAAYFCASSRLGQGNTEAFFGQGTRLTVV.

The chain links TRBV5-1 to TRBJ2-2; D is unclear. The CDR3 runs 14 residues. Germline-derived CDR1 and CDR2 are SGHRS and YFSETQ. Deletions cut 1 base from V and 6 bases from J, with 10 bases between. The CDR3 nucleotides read TGCGCCAGCAGCTTGTTCGGAAGTGCCGGGGAGCTGTTTTTT. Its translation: CASSLFGSAGELFF.

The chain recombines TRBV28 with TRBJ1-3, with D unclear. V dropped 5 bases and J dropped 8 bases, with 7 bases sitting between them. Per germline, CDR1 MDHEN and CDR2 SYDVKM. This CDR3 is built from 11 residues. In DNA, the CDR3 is TGTGCCAGCAGTGTCCGGGACACCATATATTTT. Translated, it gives CASSVRDTIYF. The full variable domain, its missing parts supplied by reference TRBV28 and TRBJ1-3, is DVKVTQSSRYLVKRTGEKVFLECVQDMDHENMFWYRQDPGLGLRLIYFSYDVKMKEKGDIPEGYSVSREKKERFSLILESASTNQTSMYLCASSVRDTIYFGEGSWLTVV.

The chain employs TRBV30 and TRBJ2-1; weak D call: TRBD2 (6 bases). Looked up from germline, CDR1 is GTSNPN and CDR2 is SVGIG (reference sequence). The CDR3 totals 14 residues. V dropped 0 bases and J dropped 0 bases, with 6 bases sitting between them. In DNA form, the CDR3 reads TGTGCCTGGAGTGTCGGGAGCTCCTACAATGAGCAGTTCTTC. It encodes CAWSVGSSYNEQFF.

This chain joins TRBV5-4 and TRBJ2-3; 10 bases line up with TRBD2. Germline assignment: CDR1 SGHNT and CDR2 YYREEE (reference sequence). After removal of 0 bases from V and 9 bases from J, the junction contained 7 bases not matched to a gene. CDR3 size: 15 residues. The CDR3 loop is CASSLELAGVGTQYF. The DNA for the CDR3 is TGTGCCAGCAGCTTGGAGCTAGCGGGAGTTGGAACGCAGTATTTT.